The 20 T cell receptor beta chains below were found in one sample sequenced in a study of T cells after yellow fever vaccination. MiXCR, run by TCRdb on the 5' RACE reads, gives a single entry per CDR3 protein. The table includes 510,000 or so distinct CDR3 sequences, about a fifth detected once. Sequenced material: PBMCs, taken 15 days after the yellow fever booster vaccination. Receptors originate from a man aged 25 to 40 who received the YFV17D yellow fever vaccine.

This clonotype was seen a handful of times. The V gene is TRBV10-3, the J gene TRBJ2-1, with D uncertain. V shed 2 bases and J shed 8 bases, with 10 bases lying between them. Germline V lookup: CDR1 ENHRY, CDR2 SYGVKD. This CDR3 is built from 13 residues. CDR3 in amino acids: CAISEGARDEQFF. The CDR3 DNA reads as TGTGCCATCAGTGAGGGAGCCCGGGATGAGCAGTTCTTC.

The CDR3, as DNA: TGCAGCGTTGAAGAATTTGGGCAGGGGGCCGAGGAGACCCAGTACTTC. Translating gives CSVEEFGQGAEETQYF. The chain is built from TRBV29-1 and TRBJ2-5; 8 bases are shared with TRBD1. The CDR3 has 16 amino acids. V lost 0 bases to trimming and J lost 5 bases; unmatched junction nucleotides: 11. In germline, CDR1 is SQVTM, CDR2 ANQGSEA.

This clonotype has more than one count but fewer than ten. This chain connects TRBV5-6 to TRBJ2-1; 9 bases are shared with TRBD2. Germline CDR1 is SGHDT and CDR2 is YYEEEE. This CDR3 has 17 residues. Trimming removed 0 bases from V and 3 bases from J; junction bases left unmatched: 7. CDR3 DNA: TGTGCCAGCAGCTTGGTACCTAGCGGGATACGCTACAATGAGCAGTTCTTC. Translation gives CASSLVPSGIRYNEQFF.

The rearrangement uses TRBV15 and TRBJ2-5, with D uncertain. V lost 5 bases and J 1 base, leaving 11 bases between the germline ends. CDR3 length equals 14 residues. The germline V gene has CDR1 LNHNV and CDR2 YYDKDF (reference sequence). CDR3 sequence reads: CATSSRGIQETQYF. Here the CDR3 DNA reads TGTGCCACCAGCTCCCGAGGCATCCAAGAGACCCAGTACTTC.

This clonotype showed up just a few times. The chain uses TRBV28 and TRBJ2-7; tentatively, D is TRBD1 (6 bases). The length of the CDR3 is 14 residues. Trimming stripped 7 bases from V and 4 bases from J, with 17 bases between. Germline assignment: CDR1 MDHEN and CDR2 SYDVKM. DNA of the CDR3: TGTGCCAGCACTCCCCTAGGGGGTACATACGAGCAGTACTTC. Protein product: CASTPLGGTYEQYF. Full variable domain (outside the CDR3, taken from reference TRBV28 and TRBJ2-7): DVKVTQSSRYLVKRTGEKVFLECVQDMDHENMFWYRQDPGLGLRLIYFSYDVKMKEKGDIPEGYSVSREKKERFSLILESASTNQTSMYLCASTPLGGTYEQYFGPGTRLTVT.

The V and J genes are TRBV27 and TRBJ1-1; 7 bases match TRBD1. The germline V gene has CDR1 MNHEY and CDR2 SMNVEV (reference sequence). Germline trimming cut 4 bases from V and 1 base from J; bases unmatched to any gene: 3. CDR3 length equals 14 residues. CDR3 sequence: CASSSNRGNTEAFF. CDR3 bases: TGTGCCAGCAGTTCGAACAGGGGGAACACTGAAGCTTTCTTT.

This chain links TRBV20-1 with TRBJ2-2, with 9 bases fitting TRBD1. The junction had 19 bases not matched to a gene; V was cut back by 5 bases and J by 3 bases. In germline, CDR1 is DFQATT, CDR2 SNEGSKA (reference sequence). CDR3 length: 19 residues. The CDR3 DNA is TGCAGTGCTCCAGGAGGGCCGGCACAGGGGGCGATGGACACCGGGGAGCTGTTTTTT. Translating it yields CSAPGGPAQGAMDTGELFF.

V gene TRBV5-1 combines with J gene TRBJ2-1; 14 bases are a match to TRBD2. CDR3 length: 20 residues. V shed 2 bases, J shed 2 bases, and the junction held 12 bases outside the gene matches. In germline, CDR1 is SGHRS, CDR2 YFSETQ. In nucleotides, the CDR3 is TGCGCCAGCAGCTTACCTAACGGGACTAGCGGGAGACTGCCCTACAATGAGCAGTTCTTC. Encoded protein: CASSLPNGTSGRLPYNEQFF.

The CDR3 is CASSLNPEGELFF. In DNA form, the CDR3 reads TGCGCCAGCAGCTTGAACCCGGAGGGGGAGCTGTTTTTT. The chain employs TRBV5-1 and TRBJ2-2, with D unresolved. The CDR3 covers 13 residues. V lost 1 base and J lost 8, with 9 bases in between. The V gene's germline CDR1 is SGHRS and CDR2 YFSETQ.

This clonotype appeared a few times. The CDR3 here is CASSQEGTGTTQYF. Here the CDR3 DNA reads TGCGCCAGCAGCCAAGAAGGGACAGGGACTACGCAGTATTTT. V gene TRBV4-3 combines with J gene TRBJ2-3; 9 nucleotides align to TRBD1. Germline CDR1 LGHNA, CDR2 YSLEER. V dropped 0 bases and J dropped 8; count of bases not matched to a gene: 3. This CDR3 comprises 14 residues.

This clonotype was picked up a small number of times. V gene TRBV2 combines with J gene TRBJ2-1; the D gene is possibly TRBD1 (6 bases). Germline values: CDR1 SNHLY, CDR2 FYNNEI. The V and J ends lost 11 bases and 6 bases respectively, with 23 bases between them. This CDR3 has 15 amino acids. CDR3 sequence (DNA): TGTGCCGGGGAAAGTCGGGACAACCATGTCAATGAGCAGTTCTTC. Its translation is CAGESRDNHVNEQFF.

This rearrangement joins TRBV7-2 to TRBJ2-3, with D perhaps matching TRBD2 (5 bases). The CDR3 is 17 amino acids. Germline V lookup: CDR1 SGHTA, CDR2 FQGNSA. The germline V and J ends were trimmed by 1 base and 0 bases, with 14 bases remaining between them. CDR3 residues: CASSLVEAVPSTDTQYF. The CDR3 DNA reads as TGTGCCAGCAGCTTAGTGGAGGCGGTCCCTAGCACAGATACGCAGTATTTT.

The V call is TRBV12-3 or TRBV12-4, the J call TRBJ2-5, with 7 bases that match TRBD2. V lost 0 bases and J lost 2; bases outside the gene matches: 3. The CDR3 consists of 15 residues. CDR3 in amino acids: CASSLAHGGQETQYF. The CDR3 nucleotides are TGTGCCAGCAGTTTAGCGCACGGGGGGCAAGAGACCCAGTACTTC.

The chain is built from TRBV4-3 and TRBJ2-7; D unresolved. The V gene lost 0 bases and the J gene lost 0 bases, with 6 bases spanning the gap. CDR3 size: 14 residues. In germline, CDR1 is LGHNA, CDR2 YSLEER. The CDR3 sequence is CASSQDDTSYEQYF. CDR3 DNA sequence: TGCGCCAGCAGCCAAGATGATACCTCCTACGAGCAGTACTTC.

In nucleotides, the CDR3 is TGCGCCAGCAGCCACGAACCGGCAGTCAGCGGGGAGCTGTTTTTT. Residues: CASSHEPAVSGELFF. The V gene is TRBV4-3, the J gene TRBJ2-2; D not certain. The length of the CDR3 is 15 residues. The V gene lost 3 bases and the J gene lost 7 bases, with 15 bases spanning the gap. The germline V gene encodes CDR1 LGHNA and CDR2 YSLEER.

This clonotype showed up just a few times. This chain uses TRBV18 with TRBJ2-2; D call uncertain. The CDR3 loop spans 15 amino acids. V lost 3 bases, J lost 5 bases, and 13 bases lay in between. Germline V gene data show CDR1 as KGHSH and CDR2 as LQKENI. The CDR3 sequence is CASSPSRERTGELFF. The CDR3 DNA follows: TGTGCCAGCTCACCCTCCCGCGAGAGGACCGGGGAGCTGTTTTTT. Supplemented by reference TRBV18 and TRBJ2-2, the full variable domain reads NAGVMQNPRHLVRRRGQEARLRCSPMKGHSHVYWYRQLPEEGLKFMVYLQKENIIDESGMPKERFSAEFPKEGPSILRIQQVVRGDSAAYFCASSPSRERTGELFFGEGSRLTVL.

The CDR3 is CASSLSLAGVVDEQFF. DNA for the CDR3: TGTGCCAGCAGCTTATCCCTAGCGGGAGTCGTGGATGAGCAGTTCTTC. The J gene is TRBJ2-1, the V gene TRBV7-6; 10 bases line up with TRBD2. With 2 bases clipped from V and 8 bases from J, the junction kept 9 bases outside the gene matches. Germline CDR1 is SGHVS and CDR2 is FNYEAQ. The CDR3 consists of 16 residues.

V gene TRBV29-1 combines with J gene TRBJ2-1; tentatively, D is TRBD2 (5 bases). The germline V gene encodes CDR1 SQVTM and CDR2 ANQGSEA. CDR3 length equals 14 residues. Trimming removed 7 bases at V and 0 bases at J, with 13 bases between. The DNA for the CDR3 is TGCAGCGCCGTACGGGGAAGCTCCTACAATGAGCAGTTCTTC. Translating it yields CSAVRGSSYNEQFF.

This clonotype was seen repeatedly, ten times or more. The chain carries TRBV2 and TRBJ2-7, with D unclear. V lost 6 bases and J lost 2, with 5 bases in between. Germline V gene sequence: CDR1 SNHLY, CDR2 FYNNEI. The CDR3 totals 11 residues. Here the CDR3 reads CASRETYEQYF. DNA of the CDR3: TGTGCCAGCAGAGAAACCTACGAGCAGTACTTC.

This clonotype was seen more than once but under ten times. The V gene is TRBV29-1, the J gene TRBJ2-7; TRBD2 matches 9 bases. V lost 7 bases and J lost 0; bases outside the gene matches: 13. Per the germline V gene, CDR1 is SQVTM and CDR2 is ANQGSEA. The CDR3 contains 16 residues. The CDR3 here is CSARGTTSGFSYEQYF. The CDR3 nucleotides read TGCAGCGCCCGAGGAACTACTAGCGGGTTCTCCTACGAGCAGTACTTC.